This T cell receptor (beta chain) was recovered during a study of T cell responses to AZD1222 COVID-19 vaccine. Points from the study as a whole: CD4 TCRs linked to vaccination spanned spike, dominating at 160-218 and 743-854.

CDR1 and CDR2 (germline): LGHNA, YNFKEQ. This CDR3 comprises 16 residues. V was cut by 0 bases and J by 5 bases, with 14 bases left in between. In the case of this clone: As yet, its antigen is unknown.

Sequenced by immunoSEQ multiplex PCR; TCRdb stores in-frame clones only, minus some. Here the sample spans around 180,000 clones, around 90% being singletons. The clonotype originates from an adult who received the AZD1222 COVID-19 vaccine. V and J are TRBV4-2 and TRBJ2-1; D may be TRBD2 (6 bases). The sample in question was peripheral blood, obtained 28 days after the second AZD1222 dose. CDR3 nucleotide sequence: TGTGCCAGCAGCCAAGAAGGCGGGACTTTTAACAATGAGCAGTTCTTC. This gives the protein CASSQEGGTFNNEQFF.